This TCR beta chain was sequenced during a study of blood T cell repertoires in COVID-19. Study context: The United States, Italy and Spain provided the acute and convalescent COVID-19 samples. PBMCs, B-cell-depleted T cells, or T cells provided the cDNA or gDNA that made up the material.

In the study's own analysis: Amplified reference gene primers provided the basis for estimating nucleated cell counts. TCRdb's table, derived via immunoSEQ multiplex PCR, lists solely in-frame clones and lacks some. Clone size and V and J calls were adopted from that table, with D and trimming inferred from the DNA. The profile shows under 250,000 clones, about 84% of them singletons. CDR3 length equals 19 residues. The source of this sequence is a woman aged 80 or over with acute or convalescent COVID-19. Sequenced: peripheral blood. This chain connects TRBV21-1 to TRBJ2-7; the DNA was not used to check the table's D call, TRBD1. TRBV21-1 is a pseudogene. The CDR3 loop reads CASSDERSRDRGRLLEQYF. CDR3 coding DNA: TGTGCCAGCAGCGATGAACGTAGCCGGGACAGGGGGCGGCTACTCGAGCAGTACTTC.